This T cell receptor (beta chain) was identified during a study of T cells in localized non-small cell lung cancer. Overall study findings and caveats: Owing to sequencing of a solitary tumor region, heterogeneity cannot be discounted. T cell clonality was highest in uninvolved adjacent lung, above tumor. Among blood samples, higher T cell density accompanied longer overall survival. The appearance of a median approximately 61 of the top 100 tumor clones was seen in adjacent lung.

Clones were read by immunoSEQ multiplex PCR, and TCRdb kept only the in-frame ones, dropping some. The table has about 19,000 clones, roughly 84% seen once. The germline V gene has CDR1 SGHDT and CDR2 YYEEEE. V was shortened by 2 bases and J by 7 bases, with 6 bases between the two germline ends. The CDR3 has 12 amino acids. Regarding this clone: Its cognate antigen is unknown.

Here the sequenced sample was peripheral blood, taken before any cancer treatment. The V and J genes are TRBV5-6 and TRBJ2-2; D not resolved. The sequence came from a man between 40 and 69 years old with stage I lung adenocarcinoma. The CDR3 nucleotides are TGTGCCAGCAGCTTTTTCGTCGGGGAGCTGTTTTTT. Residues: CASSFFVGELFF.